The 17 T cell receptor beta chains below were found in one sample sequenced in a study of control samples from healthy donors and cancer patients. TCRdb keeps only in-frame clones here, not all; method: immunoSEQ multiplex PCR. In the table there are 30,000 to 40,000 clones, over 85% of which are singletons. The source material was PBMCs. The receptors here all came from a man aged 35 to 55 with colorectal cancer.

The chain is built from TRBV5-6 and TRBJ1-2, with a possible D match to TRBD1 (5 bases). Germline V gene sequence: CDR1 SGHDT, CDR2 YYEEEE. This CDR3 has 14 residues. With 3 bases removed from V and 7 bases from J, the gap between germline ends came to 16 bases. CDR3 amino acids: CASSSPGVVVGYTF. The CDR3 DNA reads as TGTGCCAGCAGCTCGCCGGGGGTAGTCGTTGGCTACACCTTC.

A single count supports this clone. The chain has TRBV7-9 and TRBJ1-1, with D unresolved. The V end lost 4 bases, the J end lost 0 bases, and 12 bases lay between the germline ends. Per germline, CDR1 SEHNR and CDR2 FQNEAQ (reference sequence). The CDR3 extends over 15 amino acids. The CDR3 loop is CASSSRGRMNTEAFF. Written as DNA, the CDR3 is TGTGCCAGCAGCTCCCGAGGGAGAATGAACACTGAAGCTTTCTTT.

The V and J genes are TRBV2 and TRBJ2-7; D is perhaps TRBD2 (5 bases). The CDR3 is made up of 12 amino acids. CDR1 is SNHLY and CDR2 is FYNNEI in the germline V gene. Trimming shortened V by 7 bases and J by 0 bases, and 7 bases separated the two germline ends. CDR3 in amino acids: CASMGASYEQYF. In DNA form, the CDR3 reads TGTGCCAGCATGGGAGCCTCCTACGAGCAGTACTTC.

The J gene is TRBJ1-1, the V gene TRBV2; weak D call: TRBD1 (6 bases). The CDR3 covers 14 residues. Per germline, CDR1 SNHLY and CDR2 FYNNEI. The V gene lost 5 bases and the J gene lost 1 base, with 11 bases spanning the gap. The chain's CDR3 is CASSLKTGNTEAFF. The CDR3 DNA follows: TGTGCCAGCAGTCTCAAGACAGGGAACACTGAAGCTTTCTTT.

This clone was seen once. J is TRBJ2-5 and V is TRBV7-3; 8 positions match TRBD1. After removal of 5 bases from V and 3 bases from J, the junction contained 8 bases not matched to a gene. The CDR3 is 15 residues long. Germline V lookup: CDR1 SGHTA, CDR2 FQGTGA. The CDR3 loop reads CASSQITGGKETQYF. In DNA, the CDR3 is TGTGCCAGCAGCCAAATTACAGGGGGAAAAGAGACCCAGTACTTC.

The chain uses TRBV2 and TRBJ1-5; D unclear. Germline loops: CDR1 SNHLY, CDR2 FYNNEI. With 4 bases removed from V and 4 bases from J, the gap between germline ends came to 20 bases. The CDR3 has 17 residues. CDR3 loop: CASSAEGILYRNQPQHF. The CDR3 nucleotides read TGTGCCAGCAGTGCGGAAGGGATCCTCTATCGGAATCAGCCCCAGCATTTT.

The rearrangement joins TRBV19 to TRBJ1-2; 8 bases are a match to TRBD1. The germline CDR1 and CDR2 sequences are LNHDA and SQIVND (reference sequence). The length of the CDR3 is 16 residues. Trimming cost V 3 bases and J 4 bases; bases outside gene matches: 10. CDR3 amino acids: CASSIGGQANGYGYTF. For the CDR3, the DNA is TGTGCCAGTAGTATTGGGGGACAGGCCAACGGCTATGGCTACACCTTC.

This chain uses TRBV6-5 with TRBJ1-2, with TRBD1 matching 10 bases. Germline trimming cut 7 bases from V and 8 bases from J; bases unmatched to any gene: 10. From germline, CDR1 is MNHEY and CDR2 SVGAGI. The CDR3 is 14 amino acids. The CDR3 protein is CASTPRGQGTGYTF. The CDR3 DNA follows: TGTGCCAGCACACCAAGGGGACAGGGGACCGGCTACACCTTC.

The chain couples TRBV19 to TRBJ1-2, with D possibly TRBD1 on 5 matching bases. Germline CDR1 reads LNHDA; CDR2 reads SQIVND (reference sequence). The CDR3 is 14 residues long. The V end was cut by 1 base, the J end by 2 bases, with 8 bases between. CDR3 residues: CASSIGGQNYGYTF. In DNA, the CDR3 is TGTGCCAGTAGTATAGGGGGCCAGAACTATGGCTACACCTTC. Complete variable domain (other parts from reference TRBV19 and TRBJ1-2): DGGITQSPKYLFRKEGQNVTLSCEQNLNHDAMYWYRQDPGQGLRLIYYSQIVNDFQKGDIAEGYSVSREKKESFPLTVTSAQKNPTAFYLCASSIGGQNYGYTFGSGTRLTVV.

CDR3 region: CASSLRLGGAQGTQYF. For the CDR3, the DNA is TGTGCCAGCAGTCTCAGACTAGGGGGTGCTCAGGGGACGCAGTATTTT. The V and J genes are TRBV6-2 or TRBV6-3 and TRBJ2-3; possibly TRBD1 or TRBD2 for D (6 bases each). Per germline, CDR1 MNHEY and CDR2 SVGEGT. This CDR3 comprises 16 residues. V shed 5 bases and J shed 9 bases, with 24 bases lying between them.

V and J are TRBV2 and TRBJ2-7; 9 bases align to TRBD1. The CDR3 contains 13 residues. CDR1 and CDR2 from the germline V gene are SNHLY and FYNNEI. The junction had 7 bases not matched to a gene; V was cut back by 7 bases and J by 6 bases. CDR3 amino acids: CASTGQGFGEQYF. CDR3 bases: TGTGCCAGCACGGGACAGGGATTTGGCGAGCAGTACTTC.

This clone was seen a handful of times. This rearrangement joins TRBV5-4 to TRBJ1-6; no reliable D call. Trimming shortened V by 0 bases and J by 8 bases, and 15 bases separated the two germline ends. CDR3 length: 16 amino acids. CDR1 is SGHNT, CDR2 YYREEE, per germline (reference sequence). Here the CDR3 DNA reads TGTGCCAGCAGCTTGGGGGGAATAAGAGGCTATTCACCCCTCCACTTT. Protein sequence: CASSLGGIRGYSPLHF. Based on the CDR3 plus reference TRBV5-4 and TRBJ1-6, the full variable domain is ETGVTQSPTHLIKTRGQQVTLRCSSQSGHNTVSWYQQALGQGPQFIFQYYREEENGRGNFPPRFSGLQFPNYSSELNVNALELDDSALYLCASSLGGIRGYSPLHFGNGTRLTVT.

Only one count was recorded for this clone. The rearrangement links TRBV12-3 or TRBV12-4 to TRBJ1-6; 7 bases fit TRBD1. V was pared by 6 bases and J by 14 bases, with 10 bases of the junction left unmatched. This CDR3 spans 13 amino acids. CDR3 DNA sequence: TGTGCCAGCAGAGAAAGCACAGGGGACGCCCTCCACTTT. This gives the protein CASRESTGDALHF.

This rearrangement joins TRBV3-1 (or the pseudogene TRBV3-2) to TRBJ1-2; a weak D match, TRBD1 (5 bases). With 1 base removed from V and 8 bases from J, the gap between germline ends came to 14 bases. The germline gives CDR1 LGHDT, CDR2 YNNKEL (reference sequence). The CDR3 is 14 amino acids. The CDR3: CASSQGAGTRGYTF. CDR3 DNA sequence: TGTGCCAGCAGCCAAGGGGCAGGGACGAGGGGCTACACCTTC.

V is TRBV7-9 and J is TRBJ1-1, with 7 bases that match TRBD1. CDR1 and CDR2 from the germline V gene are SEHNR and FQNEAQ (reference sequence). The CDR3 sequence is 15 residues long. V lost 1 base and J lost 11; bases outside the gene matches: 13. CDR3 loop: CASSLGVDGVRGAFF. The DNA for the CDR3 is TGTGCCAGCAGCTTAGGTGTCGATGGGGTCAGGGGGGCTTTCTTT.

The rearrangement uses TRBV25-1 and TRBJ2-1; TRBD2 matches 9 bases. The germline CDR1 and CDR2 sequences are MGHDK and SYGVNS. This CDR3 comprises 16 residues. V lost 6 bases, J lost 2 bases, and 8 bases stayed unmatched. The DNA of the CDR3 is TGTGCCAGCAGCCCGAGGGGCGGGGGGGCCTACAATGAGCAGTTCTTC. Translated: CASSPRGGGAYNEQFF.

V usage is TRBV5-1 and J usage is TRBJ2-3; D unclear. Germline values: CDR1 SGHRS, CDR2 YFSETQ. CDR3 length: 16 residues. V was trimmed by 1 base and J by 4 bases, leaving 16 bases between them. DNA of the CDR3: TGCGCCAGCAGCTTGAATCCGACCCCACCCCCAGATACGCAGTATTTT. Amino acids: CASSLNPTPPPDTQYF.